These T cell receptor beta chains were read from a single sample in a study of radiotherapy plus CTLA-4 blockade in lung cancer. Here immunoSEQ multiplex PCR was the method, and the copy in TCRdb shows in-frame clones only, minus some. This table has some 90,000 clones, roughly 87% appearing once. The source material was peripheral blood, sampled from a patient treated with radiotherapy plus ipilimumab. The receptors derive from a human donor with non-small cell lung cancer who had stable disease on radiotherapy plus ipilimumab. Each CDR3 is given with its conserved first and last residue. The D gene is left open where the match is weak. The size of a clone is reported for some rows only, either as once, few or many, or as a class for expanded clones.

size,V,D,J,CDR3,DNA
-,TRBV10-1,TRBD1,TRBJ2-7,CASSEGTGPYEQYF,TGCGCCAGCAGTGAAGGGACAGGCCCCTACGAGCAGTACTTC
-,TRBV5-6,-,TRBJ1-1,CASSLDGTKGAFF,TGTGCCAGCAGCTTGGACGGGACCAAGGGAGCTTTCTTT
medium-sized,TRBV7-9,TRBD1,TRBJ1-4,CASSSTGGNEKLFF,TGTGCCAGCAGCTCGACAGGGGGCAATGAAAAACTGTTTTTT
-,TRBV29-1,TRBD1,TRBJ1-2,CSVYDRDRYGYTF,TGCAGCGTTTATGACAGGGATCGCTATGGCTACACCTTC
few,TRBV18,-,TRBJ2-2,CASSPGVTNTGELFF,TGTGCCAGCTCACCGGGGGTTACGAACACCGGGGAGCTGTTTTTT
-,TRBV19,-,TRBJ2-7,CASSNGGKGYEQYF,TGTGCCAGTAGTAATGGAGGGAAGGGCTACGAGCAGTACTTC
-,TRBV18,TRBD2,TRBJ2-3,CASSLRTSGSTDTQYF,TGTGCCAGCTCCCTTCGGACTAGCGGCAGCACAGATACGCAGTATTTT
-,TRBV5-1,TRBD1,TRBJ2-7,CASSFGQGGEQYF,TGCGCCAGCAGCTTTGGACAGGGCGGCGAGCAGTACTTC
-,TRBV27,TRBD1,TRBJ2-7,CASSPRGQGVYEQYF,TGTGCCAGCAGTCCTCGTGGACAGGGGGTCTACGAGCAGTACTTC
-,TRBV27,TRBD1,TRBJ1-6,CASSLSRGRGVYNSPLHF,TGTGCCAGCAGTTTATCTAGGGGGCGGGGGGTCTATAATTCACCCCTCCACTTT
-,TRBV6-1,-,TRBJ2-3,CATTWTASTDTQYF,TGTGCCACCACCTGGACAGCTAGCACAGATACGCAGTATTTT
-,TRBV19,-,TRBJ2-3,CASTETSSTDTQYF,TGTGCCAGTACCGAGACCTCGAGCACAGATACGCAGTATTTT
-,TRBV28,TRBD1,TRBJ1-4,CASQAASQGANEKLFF,TGTGCCAGCCAGGCGGCGTCACAGGGGGCTAATGAAAAACTGTTTTTT
-,TRBV6-1,-,TRBJ1-1,CASSEPGTNTEAFF,TGTGCCAGCAGTGAACCGGGTACAAACACTGAAGCTTTCTTT
few,TRBV28,TRBD1,TRBJ2-7,CASRTRTGAYEQYF,TGTGCCAGCAGAACAAGGACAGGGGCCTACGAGCAGTACTTC
-,TRBV9,TRBD2,TRBJ2-5,CASSVPSGGETQYF,TGTGCCAGCAGCGTACCTAGCGGGGGGGAGACCCAGTACTTC
-,TRBV2,-,TRBJ1-1,CASSTGAPNTEAFF,TGTGCCAGCAGTACGGGGGCCCCGAACACTGAAGCTTTCTTT
-,TRBV7-8,-,TRBJ2-7,CASSHVGGQSPEQYF,TGTGCCAGCAGCCACGTCGGGGGCCAGTCACCCGAGCAGTACTTC
-,TRBV14,TRBD1,TRBJ1-1,CASSQTQGGTEAFF,TGTGCCAGCAGCCAGACACAGGGGGGAACTGAAGCTTTCTTT
-,TRBV29-1,TRBD2,TRBJ2-2,CSVEGISGRPPGELFF,TGCAGCGTTGAAGGGATAAGCGGGAGGCCCCCCGGGGAGCTGTTTTTT
-,TRBV6-1,-,TRBJ2-1,CASSERTAYNEQFF,TGTGCCAGCAGTGAGAGGACAGCCTACAATGAGCAGTTCTTC